This TCR beta chain is drawn from a study of CD8+ T cells in alopecia areata. In the study overall: Twice a day, 5 to 10 mg of oral tofacitinib was administered to treated patients. The study's findings and limits: Mouse data revealed clearer TCR sharing than patient data did, a gap possibly tied to HLA. It was lesional scalp, especially alopecia totalis/universalis, that showed higher clonality than normal scalp.

RNA extraction and reverse transcription yielded cDNA as sequencing template. Measured with immunoSEQ multiplex PCR; TCRdb has only the in-frame clones, and not every one. The sample carries more than 85,000 clones, roughly 47% recorded once. The length of the CDR3 is 17 residues. V was clipped by 5 bases and J by 5 bases, with 28 bases between them. Germline lookup yields CDR1 GTSNPN and CDR2 SVGIG (reference sequence). The investigators collected lesional scalp punch biopsies and peripheral blood from alopecia areata patients. Remarks on this clone: Its antigen is currently unknown.

Sequencing input: CD4+ T cells sorted from blood. The origin of this receptor is a human donor with alopecia areata. This rearrangement joins TRBV30 to TRBJ2-7, with no clear D. CDR3 in amino acids: CAWSAGSRAVLGDEQYF. The DNA of the CDR3 is TGTGCCTGGTCGGCCGGTTCTAGGGCAGTCCTTGGGGACGAGCAGTACTTC.